A selection of T cell receptor beta chains follows, all from one sample in a study of T cell responses to AZD1222 COVID-19 vaccine. Method: immunoSEQ multiplex PCR; TCRdb's copy keeps in-frame clones and lacks some. The sample shows approximately 150,000 clones, roughly 90% of them seen only once. Sequenced here: peripheral blood, sampled 28 days after the second AZD1222 dose. The receptors were gathered from an adult who received the AZD1222 COVID-19 vaccine. Both conserved end residues are part of each CDR3. The D gene is left open where the match is weak.

d_call,v_call,j_call,cdr3_nt,cdr3_aa
TRBD1,TRBV3-1/TRBV3-2,TRBJ1-1,TGTGCCAGCAGCCAGGCAAGGACAGGGGGTAGGGACTCTGAAGCTTTCTTT,CASSQARTGGRDSEAFF
.,TRBV7-3,TRBJ1-6,TGTGCCAGCAGCTTAAACTATTCACCCCTCCACTTT,CASSLNYSPLHF
.,TRBV5-6,TRBJ1-4,TGTGCCAGCAGCTTGGATGGTTGGGAAAAACTGTTTTTT,CASSLDGWEKLFF
TRBD2,TRBV28,TRBJ2-5,TGTGCCAGCAGCCCTCACCCTAGCGGAGGGGAGCAAGAGACCCAGTACTTC,CASSPHPSGGEQETQYF
.,TRBV30,TRBJ1-1,TGTGCCTGGTTTCCAATCCGCAGGGGTGGGACTGAAGCTTTCTTT,CAWFPIRRGGTEAFF
TRBD1,TRBV29-1,TRBJ1-5,TGCAGCGTAGGGGACAGCCCTGGGGAGCCCCAGCATTTT,CSVGDSPGEPQHF
.,TRBV9,TRBJ1-3,TGTGCCAGCAGCGTAACGGACTCTGCCTCTGGAAACACCATATATTTT,CASSVTDSASGNTIYF
.,TRBV28,TRBJ2-1,TGTGCCAGCAGTCGACCGACAGGGAGGGTGGGTGAGCAGTTCTTC,CASSRPTGRVGEQFF
.,TRBV28,TRBJ2-2,TGTGCCAGCAGTTTCGCAATTTTCTACGGGGAGCTGTTTTTT,CASSFAIFYGELFF
.,TRBV7-8,TRBJ2-5,TGTGCCAGCAGCTTAGCAAATTTCCAAGAGACCCAGTACTTC,CASSLANFQETQYF
TRBD1,TRBV6-1,TRBJ1-4,TGTGCCAGCAGTGAAGCAGGGACTGGGACAGGGGGCCGAAGGTCCCTTTTT,CASSEAGTGTGGRRSLF
.,TRBV2,TRBJ1-1,TGTGCCAGCAGTATGGTGGGCACTGAAGCTTTCTTT,CASSMVGTEAFF
.,TRBV7-9,TRBJ1-1,TGTGCCAGCAGCTTAATGAACACTGAAGCTTTCTTT,CASSLMNTEAFF
TRBD1,TRBV19,TRBJ2-3,TGTGCCAGTAGTTGGGGACAGGGTGGTACAGATACGCAGTATTTT,CASSWGQGGTDTQYF
.,TRBV11-2,TRBJ2-7,TGTGCCAGCAGCTTAGCGGGGATGGGGGTATACGAGCAGTACTTC,CASSLAGMGVYEQYF
.,TRBV19,TRBJ2-2,TGTGCCAGTAGTATAAGATGGGGGGAGCTGTTTTTT,CASSIRWGELFF